The 7 T cell receptor beta chains listed next were all sequenced from one sample in a study of cytomegalovirus exposure and HLA in healthy donors. PCR was performed using 60 Vbeta and 13 Jbeta primers. Sequencing used immunoSEQ multiplex PCR; TCRdb keeps in-frame clones, though not all of them. The sample consists of about 130,000 clones, around three quarters of them appearing once. The specimen was PBMCs. Every receptor here comes from a female donor in good health and CMV-seronegative.

This clone was detected only a few times. The chain has TRBV18 and TRBJ1-5; 7 bases agree with TRBD1. CDR1 and CDR2 from the germline V gene are KGHSH and LQKENI. V was pared by 5 bases and J by 4 bases, with 8 bases of the junction left unmatched. This CDR3 is built from 15 residues. This chain's CDR3 is CASSGTGAGNQPQHF. CDR3 sequence (DNA): TGTGCCAGCTCAGGAACAGGGGCTGGAAATCAGCCCCAGCATTTT.

The chain uses TRBV5-4 and TRBJ2-5, with D possibly matching TRBD2 (5 bases). Germline V gene lookup returns CDR1 SGHNT and CDR2 YYREEE (reference sequence). With 3 bases removed from V and 0 bases from J, the gap between germline ends came to 18 bases. The CDR3 extends over 17 amino acids. For the CDR3, the DNA is TGTGCCAGCAGCTCCGCGACGGGAAACCCGTACCAAGAGACCCAGTACTTC. It is translated as CASSSATGNPYQETQYF.

The V and J genes are TRBV4-1 and TRBJ1-2, with a tentative D call TRBD1 (6 bases). The germline CDR1 and CDR2 sequences are MGHRA and YSYEKL. The CDR3 is made up of 15 amino acids. V lost 1 base and J lost 2, with 11 bases in between. The CDR3 loop is CASSQAHTGNYGYTF. The CDR3 coding sequence is TGCGCCAGCAGCCAAGCCCACACAGGGAACTATGGCTACACCTTC.

V usage is TRBV6-1 and J usage is TRBJ2-1; a weak D match, TRBD2 (6 bases). Germline values: CDR1 MNHNS, CDR2 SASEGT. Deletions cut 2 bases from V and 5 bases from J, with 16 bases between. The CDR3 totals 16 residues. The CDR3 loop is CASSELRAGFDNEQFF. CDR3 nucleotides: TGTGCCAGCAGTGAACTTCGGGCGGGGTTCGACAATGAGCAGTTCTTC.

The chain combines TRBV9 with TRBJ2-2, with D possibly TRBD1 on 6 matching bases. The CDR3 has 17 residues. Germline loops: CDR1 SGDLS, CDR2 YYNGEE. The V and J ends lost 6 bases and 5 bases respectively, with 23 bases between them. The CDR3 coding sequence is TGTGCCAGCACGGAAGGGGGAAACGGCCTGAATACCGGGGAGCTGTTTTTT. Encoded protein: CASTEGGNGLNTGELFF.

The V gene is TRBV15, the J gene TRBJ2-7; 10 bases agree with TRBD1. The CDR3 is 13 residues long. Trimming cost V 4 bases and J 12 bases; bases outside gene matches: 9. Germline-derived CDR1 and CDR2 are LNHNV and YYDKDF (reference sequence). CDR3 sequence: CATSIDRGRSLYF. CDR3 bases: TGTGCCACCAGCATCGACAGGGGGCGATCTCTGTACTTC.

The gene calls are TRBV7-2 and TRBJ2-1; D gene unclear. Germline V lookup: CDR1 SGHTA, CDR2 FQGNSA. V lost 5 bases and J 3 bases, leaving 17 bases between the germline ends. There are 16 residues in the CDR3. Here the CDR3 reads CASSEDGSRLYNEQFF. Here the CDR3 DNA reads TGTGCCAGCAGCGAAGATGGTAGCCGCCTCTACAATGAGCAGTTCTTC.